The sequence of this T cell receptor beta chain was determined in a study of beta chain features in type 1 diabetes. The study's findings and limits: VDJ junctions in type 1 diabetes patients carried more deletions and fewer insertions.

This clone was seen more than once but under ten times. Antigen specificity is unknown. Expressed TCRB transcripts were sequenced, since all the RNA that had been isolated was reverse transcribed. TCRdb's copy holds only in-frame clones and misses some; the assay was immunoSEQ multiplex PCR. The sample shows about 900,000 clones, about 17% of them seen only once. CDR1 and CDR2 from the germline V gene are SEHNR and FQNEAQ (reference sequence). Trimming pared 4 bases from V and 5 bases from J, leaving 11 bases between. CDR3 length: 14 amino acids. This rearrangement joins TRBV7-9 to TRBJ1-4, with D unclear. This clonotype originated in a young woman in good health. Sequenced sample: naive CD4+ T cells from blood. The CDR3 loop is CASSSDRPNEKLFF. CDR3 coding DNA: TGTGCCAGCAGCTCCGACCGACCCAATGAAAAACTGTTTTTT.